Following are 30 T cell receptor beta chains from one sample sequenced in a study of shared T cell receptors in the human thymus. The data were produced by immunoSEQ multiplex PCR, yet TCRdb's version contains in-frame clones alone and is incomplete. Among under 700,000 clones listed, around 78% were seen once. The data were also submitted as part of a second study, on human thymus T cells.

The specimen sequenced was thymocytes. These receptors were obtained from a boy under two years old with a congenital heart defect.

The chain is built from TRBV7-7 and TRBJ2-5, with 7 positions matching TRBD2. Looked up from germline, CDR1 is SSHAT and CDR2 is FNYEAQ (reference sequence). J gave up 1 base and V 4 bases, and 6 bases lay outside the gene matches. The CDR3 covers 15 residues. CDR3 loop: CASSSGPGGQETQYF. The CDR3 coding sequence is TGTGCCAGCAGCTCCGGGCCGGGGGGCCAAGAGACCCAGTACTTC.

The rearrangement links TRBV28 to TRBJ1-4; D perhaps matches TRBD1 (5 bases). The CDR3 contains 13 residues. Trimming pared 0 bases from V and 11 bases from J, leaving 10 bases between. The V gene's germline CDR1 is MDHEN and CDR2 SYDVKM. The CDR3 sequence is CASSLCGGFKLFF. For the CDR3, the DNA is TGTGCCAGCAGTTTATGCGGGGGGTTTAAACTGTTTTTT.

The chain combines TRBV18 with TRBJ2-5, with no clear D. Trimming took 3 bases from V and 1 from J, leaving 9 bases between them. The CDR3 runs 14 residues. Germline loops: CDR1 KGHSH, CDR2 LQKENI. The CDR3 here is CASSPLVPQETQYF. CDR3 nucleotide sequence: TGTGCCAGCTCACCGCTAGTACCCCAAGAGACCCAGTACTTC.

The chain has TRBV12-5 and TRBJ2-5, with D possibly TRBD2 on 6 matching bases. The length of the CDR3 is 14 residues. Germline V CDR1 and CDR2: LGHNT, FRNRAP. The V gene lost 1 base and the J gene lost 4 bases, with 10 bases spanning the gap. DNA for the CDR3: TGTGCTAGTGGTTTGGCCTGGGACTTAGAGACCCAGTACTTC. Protein sequence: CASGLAWDLETQYF.

This chain joins TRBV7-3 and TRBJ2-7; 9 bases agree with TRBD1. This CDR3 has 13 amino acids. J was trimmed by 6 bases and V by 5 bases; bases with no gene match: 5. The germline V gene encodes CDR1 SGHTA and CDR2 FQGTGA. The CDR3 DNA sequence: TGTGCCAGCAGCCCGGACAGGGGTGGCGAGCAGTACTTC. It codes for CASSPDRGGEQYF.

This chain uses TRBV7-9 with TRBJ2-7, with 12 bases identical to TRBD1. Germline V gene lookup returns CDR1 SEHNR and CDR2 FQNEAQ (reference sequence). Losses at the gene ends were 7 bases for V and 2 bases for J; bases not matched to a gene: 6. CDR3 size: 15 residues. CDR3 protein: CASTPRDRGPYEQYF. CDR3 DNA: TGTGCCAGCACCCCTCGGGACAGGGGGCCCTACGAGCAGTACTTC.

The chain recombines TRBV19 with TRBJ1-1; the match to TRBD1 covers 8 bases. The CDR3 covers 14 residues. V lost 6 bases to trimming and J lost 4 bases; unmatched junction nucleotides: 7. The V gene's germline CDR1 is LNHDA and CDR2 SQIVND (reference sequence). The CDR3 DNA follows: TGTGCCAGTAGGACCCAGGGGGCGCCCACTGAAGCTTTCTTT. This encodes CASRTQGAPTEAFF.

The chain recombines TRBV27 with TRBJ1-2, with 7 bases identical to TRBD1. The CDR3 runs 16 residues. Losses at the gene ends were 6 bases for V and 0 bases for J; bases not matched to a gene: 10. CDR1 and CDR2 (germline): MNHEY, SMNVEV (reference sequence). CDR3 bases: TGTGCCAGCAGCCAAGGGCGGGACAGAGCTAACTATGGCTACACCTTC. This translates into CASSQGRDRANYGYTF.

This clone appeared a single time. The gene calls are TRBV2 and TRBJ2-2; 7 nucleotides line up with TRBD2. Losses at the gene ends were 6 bases for V and 1 base for J; bases not matched to a gene: 8. Germline CDR1 and CDR2: SNHLY and FYNNEI. The CDR3 length is 16 residues. In nucleotides, the CDR3 is TGTGCCAGCAGCAGCTTCGCGGGAGTGAACACCGGGGAGCTGTTTTTT. Protein sequence: CASSSFAGVNTGELFF.

V is TRBV28 and J is TRBJ1-5, with 7 bases that match TRBD1. V lost 5 bases and J lost 0; bases outside the gene matches: 10. The CDR3 loop spans 17 amino acids. The germline gives CDR1 MDHEN, CDR2 SYDVKM. This chain's CDR3 is CASSPLGGQNSNQPQHF. DNA for the CDR3: TGTGCCAGCAGTCCTTTAGGGGGACAGAATAGCAATCAGCCCCAGCATTTT. Full variable domain (remainder filled in from reference TRBV28 and TRBJ1-5): DVKVTQSSRYLVKRTGEKVFLECVQDMDHENMFWYRQDPGLGLRLIYFSYDVKMKEKGDIPEGYSVSREKKERFSLILESASTNQTSMYLCASSPLGGQNSNQPQHFGDGTRLSIL.

J is TRBJ2-1 and V is TRBV7-9, with 12 bases aligning to TRBD1. CDR3 size: 17 residues. Germline CDR1 and CDR2: SEHNR and FQNEAQ (reference sequence). The V segment lost 5 bases and the J segment 9 bases; nucleotides outside the gene matches: 14. CDR3 protein: CASSPTPSGTGGFEQFF. In DNA, the CDR3 is TGTGCCAGCAGCCCAACCCCCTCCGGGACAGGGGGCTTTGAGCAGTTCTTC.

The chain is built from TRBV27 and TRBJ2-7; D ambiguous. Trimming shortened V by 6 bases and J by 0 bases, and 15 bases separated the two germline ends. This CDR3 contains 15 residues. Germline values: CDR1 MNHEY, CDR2 SMNVEV (reference sequence). CDR3 coding DNA: TGTGCCAGCAGAAGCCAGGATCTGGCCTCCTACGAGCAGTACTTC. Encoded protein: CASRSQDLASYEQYF.

This clone was counted a few times. The rearrangement joins TRBV4-1 to TRBJ2-5; 11 bases align to TRBD1. The germline gives CDR1 MGHRA, CDR2 YSYEKL. Losses at the gene ends were 4 bases for V and 5 bases for J; bases not matched to a gene: 9. CDR3 length equals 16 residues. The CDR3 reads CASSPTGTGGRETQYF. CDR3 DNA sequence: TGCGCCAGCAGCCCTACAGGGACAGGGGGGAGGGAGACCCAGTACTTC.

V is TRBV20-1 and J is TRBJ1-2, with TRBD1 matching 7 bases. CDR3 size: 11 residues. Germline V gene sequence: CDR1 DFQATT, CDR2 SNEGSKA (reference sequence). The J segment lost 7 bases and the V segment lost 4 bases, leaving 3 bases of the junction unmatched. This CDR3 reads CSAKTGLGYTF. CDR3 DNA: TGCAGTGCTAAGACAGGGCTTGGCTACACCTTC.

This chain connects TRBV27 to TRBJ1-5; 8 bases are shared with TRBD1. Germline V gene lookup returns CDR1 MNHEY and CDR2 SMNVEV (reference sequence). The CDR3 has 19 residues. Germline trimming cut 5 bases from V and 3 bases from J; bases unmatched to any gene: 18. Here the CDR3 reads CASSPAGQGAGSPNQPQHF. In nucleotides, the CDR3 is TGTGCCAGCAGTCCCGCCGGGCAGGGGGCCGGGTCGCCCAATCAGCCCCAGCATTTT.

The chain employs TRBV14 and TRBJ1-2, with 10 bases that match TRBD1. The V gene's germline CDR1 is SGHDN and CDR2 FVKESK. V shed 3 bases and J 4 bases; nucleotides not matched to a gene: 5. This CDR3 spans 15 amino acids. The CDR3 loop reads CASSQTGGVSYGYTF. The DNA for the CDR3 is TGTGCCAGCAGCCAGACAGGGGGCGTTAGCTATGGCTACACCTTC. Drawing the rest from reference TRBV14 and TRBJ1-2, the complete variable domain is EAGVTQFPSHSVIEKGQTVTLRCDPISGHDNLYWYRRVMGKEIKFLLHFVKESKQDESGMPNNRFLAERTGGTYSTLKVQPAELEDSGVYFCASSQTGGVSYGYTFGSGTRLTVV.

The chain carries TRBV7-2 and TRBJ2-7; no firm D call. Germline loops: CDR1 SGHTA, CDR2 FQGNSA. V lost 5 bases, J lost 2 bases, and 16 bases lay in between. This CDR3 is 15 amino acids long. CDR3 protein: CASSLLSRLAYEQYF. CDR3 in DNA: TGTGCCAGCAGCCTCCTGTCCAGGTTAGCCTACGAGCAGTACTTC.

CDR3 sequence reads: CSAQEDEQFF. The CDR3 coding sequence is TGCAGTGCTCAGGAAGATGAGCAGTTCTTC. The chain carries TRBV20-1 and TRBJ2-1, with D unclear. Germline V gene sequence: CDR1 DFQATT, CDR2 SNEGSKA (reference sequence). The CDR3 has 10 residues. Trimming took 5 bases from V and 8 from J, leaving 7 bases between them.

The V and J genes are TRBV9 and TRBJ2-2; TRBD2 matches 7 bases. Germline loops: CDR1 SGDLS, CDR2 YYNGEE. The CDR3 is 16 residues long. V dropped 4 bases and J dropped 5; count of bases not matched to a gene: 11. CDR3 coding DNA: TGTGCCAGCAGCCCCAAGGGGCGGGAGTGGACCGGGGAGCTGTTTTTT. It is translated as CASSPKGREWTGELFF.

V gene TRBV4-1 combines with J gene TRBJ2-5; 8 bases map to TRBD2. Trimming removed 3 bases from V and 4 bases from J; junction bases left unmatched: 7. This CDR3 comprises 15 residues. The germline V gene has CDR1 MGHRA and CDR2 YSYEKL. CDR3 region: CASSHWGLAGETQYF. CDR3 coding DNA: TGCGCCAGCAGCCACTGGGGCCTAGCGGGAGAGACCCAGTACTTC.

This chain links TRBV4-3 with TRBJ2-5; 11 bases match TRBD2. J gave up 4 bases and V 0 bases, and 7 bases lay outside the gene matches. The CDR3 covers 17 residues. Germline-derived CDR1 and CDR2 are LGHNA and YSLEER. CDR3 nucleotides: TGCGCCAGCAGCCAAGAAAGGGCCGGGACTAGCGGAGAGACCCAGTACTTC. Amino acids: CASSQERAGTSGETQYF.

The rearrangement joins TRBV9 to TRBJ2-5; maybe TRBD2 (6 bases). From germline, CDR1 is SGDLS and CDR2 YYNGEE. V was pared by 7 bases and J by 4 bases, with 11 bases between. CDR3 length: 12 amino acids. CDR3 coding DNA: TGTGCCAGCGCACAGGAGGGAGAGACCCAGTACTTC. Protein: CASAQEGETQYF.

This chain links TRBV4-2 with TRBJ2-4, with a possible D match to TRBD2 (6 bases). The CDR3 has 16 amino acids. Deletions cut 4 bases from V and 0 bases from J, with 13 bases between. The germline CDR1 and CDR2 sequences are LGHNA and YNFKEQ. The CDR3 sequence is CASSPGGTLAKNIQYF. DNA for the CDR3: TGTGCCAGCAGCCCTGGAGGGACTTTAGCCAAAAACATTCAGTACTTC.

This chain connects TRBV6-5 to TRBJ2-4, with a weak D call TRBD2 (6 bases). Germline lookup yields CDR1 MNHEY and CDR2 SVGAGI. V was trimmed by 6 bases and J by 3 bases, leaving 15 bases between them. CDR3 length equals 15 residues. In nucleotides, the CDR3 is TGTGCCAGCAGACCTTGGGGGGAAAACAAAAACATTCAGTACTTC. Translated: CASRPWGENKNIQYF.

The rearrangement joins TRBV9 to TRBJ1-4; 7 bases align to TRBD1. The CDR3 is 15 amino acids. The germline V gene has CDR1 SGDLS and CDR2 YYNGEE. V shed 3 bases, J shed 7 bases, and the junction held 9 bases outside the gene matches. The CDR3 bases are TGTGCCAGCAGCGCCAGACAGGGACGGAGTGAAAAACTGTTTTTT. It translates to CASSARQGRSEKLFF.

The chain carries TRBV27 and TRBJ2-1; weak D call: TRBD1 (5 bases). The CDR3 runs 15 residues. V dropped 5 bases and J dropped 6 bases, with 17 bases sitting between them. CDR1 is MNHEY and CDR2 is SMNVEV in the germline V gene (reference sequence). The CDR3 nucleotides read TGTGCCAGCAGTAAGACAGCCCCGTCGGCCAATGAGCAGTTCTTC. This gives the protein CASSKTAPSANEQFF.

This clone turned up a few times. The chain couples TRBV7-3 to TRBJ2-7; 7 bases agree with TRBD2. Germline V gene sequence: CDR1 SGHTA, CDR2 FQGTGA. This CDR3 has 14 residues. With V trimmed by 5 bases and J by 5 bases, 9 bases remained unmatched. The CDR3 region is CASSLGERGHEQYF. The CDR3 DNA is TGTGCCAGCAGCCTAGGGGAGCGGGGCCACGAGCAGTACTTC.

The chain carries TRBV28 and TRBJ2-1; 7 bases line up with TRBD2. The CDR3 has 13 residues. The V gene's germline CDR1 is MDHEN and CDR2 SYDVKM. V dropped 6 bases and J dropped 6; count of bases not matched to a gene: 5. CDR3 nucleotides: TGTGCCAGCAGGGGGGGGTACCGCAATGAGCAGTTCTTC. Translating it yields CASRGGYRNEQFF.

The chain is built from TRBV7-9 and TRBJ1-5; D call uncertain. This CDR3 is 13 amino acids long. V was cut by 2 bases and J by 4 bases, with 6 bases left in between. Germline assignment: CDR1 SEHNR and CDR2 FQNEAQ (reference sequence). DNA of the CDR3: TGTGCCAGCAGCTTATCGGGAAATCAGCCCCAGCATTTT. Its protein product is CASSLSGNQPQHF.

The chain couples TRBV15 to TRBJ2-5; 7 nucleotides match TRBD1. This CDR3 comprises 15 residues. Germline trimming cut 3 bases from V and 3 bases from J; bases unmatched to any gene: 7. CDR1 is LNHNV, CDR2 YYDKDF, per germline (reference sequence). The CDR3, as DNA: TGTGCCACCAGCAGGGGATCGGGACAGAAAGAGACCCAGTACTTC. Amino acids: CATSRGSGQKETQYF.